The next 6 T cell receptor beta chains were all read from a single sample in a study of cytomegalovirus exposure and HLA in healthy donors. With 60 Vbeta and 13 Jbeta primers, the PCR was carried out. Only in-frame clones appear in the TCRdb table, and some are missing; sequencing was by immunoSEQ multiplex PCR. The repertoire consists of some 190,000 clones, with over 65% occurring once and the leading ten covering 1.4%. Sequencing was done on a sample of PBMCs. The receptor source for this set is a man aged 18 to 30 in good health and CMV-seronegative.

The CDR3 spells CASSFRDSPREQYF. CDR3 coding DNA: TGTGCCAGCAGCTTCCGGGACTCCCCTCGCGAGCAGTACTTC. The rearrangement links TRBV7-2 to TRBJ2-7; a possible D gene is TRBD2 (6 bases). V lost 3 bases to trimming and J lost 6 bases, with 15 bases between them. CDR3 length: 14 amino acids. Germline V CDR1 and CDR2: SGHTA, FQGNSA. The full variable domain, in which reference TRBV7-2 and TRBJ2-7 provide the parts outside the CDR3, is GAGVSQSPSNKVTEKGKDVELRCDPISGHTALYWYRQSLGQGLEFLIYFQGNSAPDKSGLPSDRFSAERTGGSVSTLTIQRTQQEDSAVYLCASSFRDSPREQYFGPGTRLTVT.

The rearrangement uses TRBV4-1 and TRBJ1-6; D gene uncertain. This CDR3 spans 12 amino acids. Trimming stripped 4 bases from V and 7 bases from J, with 5 bases between. Germline lookup yields CDR1 MGHRA and CDR2 YSYEKL. The CDR3: CASSLGNSPLHF. The CDR3 DNA reads TGCGCCAGCAGCCTCGGGAATTCACCCCTCCACTTT.

The rearrangement joins TRBV5-6 to TRBJ2-2, with D possibly matching TRBD2 (5 bases). Germline V lookup: CDR1 SGHDT, CDR2 YYEEEE. The V end was cut by 3 bases, the J end by 3 bases, with 9 bases between. The CDR3 is 14 residues long. Here the CDR3 reads CASSSGLDTGELFF. In DNA form, the CDR3 reads TGTGCCAGCAGCTCAGGACTGGACACCGGGGAGCTGTTTTTT.

The chain links TRBV6-5 to TRBJ2-1; 10 positions match TRBD2. The length of the CDR3 is 16 residues. V gave up 1 base and J gave up 7 bases; unmatched junction bases: 7. Per germline, CDR1 MNHEY and CDR2 SVGAGI. CDR3 region: CASSYYGSGRQNEQFF. CDR3 nucleotides: TGTGCCAGCAGTTACTACGGTAGCGGGAGGCAGAATGAGCAGTTCTTC.

The J gene is TRBJ1-2, the V gene TRBV6-5; D is possibly TRBD1 (5 bases). The germline V gene encodes CDR1 MNHEY and CDR2 SVGAGI. This CDR3 has 13 residues. V was trimmed by 0 bases and J by 8 bases, leaving 10 bases between them. CDR3 coding DNA: TGTGCCAGCAGTTACTCGGGCGGGGGAGGCTACACCTTC. Residues: CASSYSGGGGYTF.

The rearrangement uses TRBV10-3 and TRBJ1-4, with 12 bases fitting TRBD1. The CDR3 spans 19 residues. Germline assignment: CDR1 ENHRY and CDR2 SYGVKD. Germline trimming cut 11 bases from V and 6 bases from J; bases unmatched to any gene: 22. The CDR3 DNA reads TGTGCCTGGGGGAACCAACGTTCGGGACAGGGGGCTTCGGATGAAAAACTGTTTTTT. As protein: CAWGNQRSGQGASDEKLFF.